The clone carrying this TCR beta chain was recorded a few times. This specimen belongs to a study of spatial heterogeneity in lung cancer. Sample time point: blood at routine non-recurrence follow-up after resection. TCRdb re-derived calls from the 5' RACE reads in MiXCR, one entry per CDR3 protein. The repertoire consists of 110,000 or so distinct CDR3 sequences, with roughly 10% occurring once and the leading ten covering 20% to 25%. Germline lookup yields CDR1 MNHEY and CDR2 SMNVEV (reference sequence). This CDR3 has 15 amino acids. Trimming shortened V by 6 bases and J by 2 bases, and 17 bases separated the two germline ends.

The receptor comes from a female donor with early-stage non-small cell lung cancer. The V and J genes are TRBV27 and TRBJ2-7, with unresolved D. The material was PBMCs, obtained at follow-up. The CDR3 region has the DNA TGTGCCAGCAGCAGGCGTGGGGTTTCCACCTACGAGCAGTACTTC. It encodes CASSRRGVSTYEQYF.